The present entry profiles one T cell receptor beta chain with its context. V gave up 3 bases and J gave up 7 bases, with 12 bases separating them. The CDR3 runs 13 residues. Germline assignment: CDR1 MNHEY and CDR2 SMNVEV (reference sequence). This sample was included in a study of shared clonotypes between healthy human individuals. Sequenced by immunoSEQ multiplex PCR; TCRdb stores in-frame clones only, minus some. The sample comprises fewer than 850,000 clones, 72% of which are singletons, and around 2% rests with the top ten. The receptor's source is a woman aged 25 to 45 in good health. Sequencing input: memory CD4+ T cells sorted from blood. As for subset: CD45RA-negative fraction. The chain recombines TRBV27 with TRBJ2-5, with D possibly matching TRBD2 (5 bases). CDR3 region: CASSFVGEGTQYF. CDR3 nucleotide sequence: TGTGCCAGCAGTTTCGTCGGTGAGGGGACCCAGTACTTC.